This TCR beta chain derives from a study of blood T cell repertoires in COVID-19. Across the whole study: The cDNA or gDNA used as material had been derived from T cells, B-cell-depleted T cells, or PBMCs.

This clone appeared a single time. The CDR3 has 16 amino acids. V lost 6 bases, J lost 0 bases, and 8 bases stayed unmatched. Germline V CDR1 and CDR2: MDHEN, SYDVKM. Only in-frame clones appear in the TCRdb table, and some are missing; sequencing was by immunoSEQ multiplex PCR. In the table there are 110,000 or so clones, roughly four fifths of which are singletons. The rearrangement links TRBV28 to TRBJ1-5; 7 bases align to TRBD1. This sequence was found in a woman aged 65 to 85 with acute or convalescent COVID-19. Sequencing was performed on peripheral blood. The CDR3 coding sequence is TGTGCCAGCAGCTACAAGACAGGGTATAGCAATCAGCCCCAGCATTTT. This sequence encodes CASSYKTGYSNQPQHF.